The 20 T cell receptor beta chains below all came from one sample that was sequenced in a study of cytomegalovirus exposure and HLA in healthy donors. PCR amplification relied on 60 Vbeta primers (plus 13 Jbeta primers). TCRdb's copy holds only in-frame clones and misses some; the assay was immunoSEQ multiplex PCR. The table has under 200,000 clones, roughly 80% seen once; the top ten hold approximately 1.5%. Sequenced input: PBMCs. The receptors shown here come from a woman younger than 30 in good health and CMV-seronegative.

V gene TRBV5-1 combines with J gene TRBJ2-1; TRBD2 aligns across 7 bases. CDR1 and CDR2 from the germline V gene are SGHRS and YFSETQ. CDR3 size: 17 residues. V was pared by 4 bases and J by 1 base, with 11 bases of the junction left unmatched. The CDR3 loop reads CASSQQEGLGSYNEQFF. The CDR3 nucleotides read TGCGCCAGCAGCCAGCAAGAAGGACTAGGATCCTACAATGAGCAGTTCTTC.

This chain links TRBV7-9 with TRBJ1-6, with D maybe TRBD1 (5 bases). Trimming stripped 1 base from V and 7 bases from J, with 14 bases between. Germline V CDR1 and CDR2: SEHNR, FQNEAQ (reference sequence). CDR3 length: 16 residues. In nucleotides, the CDR3 is TGTGCCAGCAGCTTAGAGGGACGGGGGACGAATTCACCCCTCCACTTT. Translating it yields CASSLEGRGTNSPLHF.

V gene TRBV12-5 combines with J gene TRBJ1-2; a possible D gene is TRBD1 (6 bases). CDR1 is LGHNT and CDR2 is FRNRAP in the germline V gene. The CDR3 totals 22 residues. V gave up 0 bases and J gave up 0 bases, with 29 bases separating them. For the CDR3, the DNA is TGTGCTAGTGGTTTGGTACCCCCCGGACAGAGACACAGGATCCATACTAACTATGGCTACACCTTC. The encoded protein is CASGLVPPGQRHRIHTNYGYTF.

V usage is TRBV9 and J usage is TRBJ1-2, with TRBD1 matching 7 bases. This CDR3 is built from 14 residues. CDR1 SGDLS and CDR2 YYNGEE come from the germline V gene. Trimming took 0 bases from V and 6 from J; bases not matched to a gene: 5. The CDR3 sequence is CASSVVTGPDGYTF. CDR3 sequence (DNA): TGTGCCAGCAGCGTAGTGACAGGGCCCGATGGCTACACCTTC.

The CDR3 region is CASSLDRAGGELFF. In nucleotides, the CDR3 is TGCGCCAGCAGCCTGGACAGGGCTGGCGGGGAGCTGTTTTTT. The chain is built from TRBV4-3 and TRBJ2-2, with 8 nucleotides matching TRBD1. CDR1 LGHNA and CDR2 YSLEER come from the germline V gene. The CDR3 extends over 14 amino acids. J was trimmed by 7 bases and V by 4 bases; bases with no gene match: 5.

The CDR3 DNA follows: TGTGCCAGTAGTTTTGGGACTAGCAATGAGCAGTTCTTC. Amino acid sequence: CASSFGTSNEQFF. The J gene is TRBJ2-1, the V gene TRBV19, with 8 bases aligning to TRBD2. J gave up 6 bases and V 5 bases, and 3 bases lay outside the gene matches. CDR1 is LNHDA, CDR2 SQIVND, per germline (reference sequence). The CDR3 runs to 13 residues.

The genes are TRBV19 and TRBJ2-5; 8 bases agree with TRBD2. Germline lookup yields CDR1 LNHDA and CDR2 SQIVND (reference sequence). The junction had 6 bases not matched to a gene; V was cut back by 4 bases and J by 5 bases. This CDR3 comprises 14 residues. The CDR3 here is CASSSREGQETQYF. The CDR3 coding sequence is TGTGCCAGTAGTAGCCGGGAGGGCCAGGAGACCCAGTACTTC.

V and J are TRBV19 and TRBJ1-2; no firm D call. This CDR3 has 12 amino acids. CDR1 is LNHDA, CDR2 SQIVND, per germline (reference sequence). Between the trimmed V and J ends, which lost 6 bases and 4 bases, there was a span of 9 bases. In nucleotides, the CDR3 is TGTGCCAGTAGAGGTGAGGGCTATGGCTACACCTTC. Protein sequence: CASRGEGYGYTF.

As DNA, the CDR3 is TGTGCCAGTCTCTCCGGGACAGGGCACTACAATGAGCAGTTCTTC. Translating gives CASLSGTGHYNEQFF. The rearrangement uses TRBV19 and TRBJ2-1, with 9 nucleotides matching TRBD1. This CDR3 region has 15 residues. The J segment lost 3 bases and the V segment lost 8 bases, leaving 8 bases of the junction unmatched. Per germline, CDR1 LNHDA and CDR2 SQIVND (reference sequence).

The chain recombines TRBV5-1 with TRBJ2-1, with 10 bases that match TRBD2. The CDR3 has 16 amino acids. Germline V CDR1 and CDR2: SGHRS, YFSETQ. V lost 0 bases and J lost 6; bases outside the gene matches: 6. The CDR3 DNA reads TGCGCCAGCAGCTTGGCGGTAGCGGGAGGTTTCAATGAGCAGTTCTTC. This gives the protein CASSLAVAGGFNEQFF.

This chain uses TRBV30 with TRBJ1-4; TRBD1 agrees at 9 bases. This CDR3 region has 15 residues. The V and J ends lost 0 bases and 7 bases, in that order; junction bases with no gene match: 6. Germline CDR1 GTSNPN, CDR2 SVGIG (reference sequence). CDR3 coding DNA: TGTGCCTGGAGTGTACGTGGACAGGGGAGTGAAAAACTGTTTTTT. Residues: CAWSVRGQGSEKLFF.

The chain couples TRBV5-4 to TRBJ2-1; 9 bases are shared with TRBD2. Germline CDR1 SGHNT, CDR2 YYREEE (reference sequence). This CDR3 has 16 residues. V lost 3 bases, J lost 4 bases, and 8 bases stayed unmatched. As DNA, the CDR3 is TGTGCCAGCAGCTACTCCGGGACTAGCTGGTACAATGAGCAGTTCTTC. Its protein is CASSYSGTSWYNEQFF.

The chain combines TRBV5-1 with TRBJ1-2; 10 bases are a match to TRBD1. The CDR3 loop spans 15 amino acids. From germline, CDR1 is SGHRS and CDR2 YFSETQ. Losses at the gene ends were 0 bases for V and 4 bases for J; bases not matched to a gene: 3. The DNA for the CDR3 is TGCGCCAGCAGCTTGGGTGGACAGGGGGTCTATGGCTACACCTTC. Amino acids: CASSLGGQGVYGYTF.

V usage is TRBV28 and J usage is TRBJ1-1, with a tentative D call TRBD1 (5 bases). Germline CDR1 reads MDHEN; CDR2 reads SYDVKM. V lost 6 bases and J 11 bases, leaving 19 bases between the germline ends. This CDR3 has 13 residues. The CDR3, as DNA: TGTGCCAGCAGCCCGGGGAGGGACCCGAGGGCTTTCTTT. As protein: CASSPGRDPRAFF.

This clone was seen only once. The chain joins TRBV11-3 to TRBJ2-1; TRBD2 aligns across 14 bases. There are 17 residues in the CDR3. Germline CDR1 reads SGHNT; CDR2 reads YENEEA. The ends lost 0 bases at V and 5 bases at J; junction bases unmatched: 3. The CDR3 DNA follows: TGTGCCAGCAGCTTAGATGGACTAGCGGGAGGACACAATGAGCAGTTCTTC. Residues: CASSLDGLAGGHNEQFF.

This chain connects TRBV28 to TRBJ1-1; a weak D match, TRBD1 (6 bases). The germline V gene has CDR1 MDHEN and CDR2 SYDVKM. The V end lost 11 bases, the J end lost 6 bases, and 13 bases lay between the germline ends. The length of the CDR3 is 11 residues. CDR3 residues: CALQQGAEAFF. Here the CDR3 DNA reads TGTGCCCTCCAACAGGGTGCTGAAGCTTTCTTT.

V is TRBV29-1 and J is TRBJ2-1; TRBD1 matches at 9 bases. Per germline, CDR1 SQVTM and CDR2 ANQGSEA. V lost 7 bases to trimming and J lost 3 bases; unmatched junction nucleotides: 7. The CDR3 length is 14 residues. CDR3 in amino acids: CSGRGTGNYNEQFF. CDR3 nucleotides: TGCAGCGGCCGTGGGACAGGGAACTACAATGAGCAGTTCTTC.

This clone has a single count. J is TRBJ2-1 and V is TRBV18; 8 nucleotides line up with TRBD2. V shed 3 bases, J shed 4 bases, and the junction held 8 bases outside the gene matches. The germline gives CDR1 KGHSH, CDR2 LQKENI. The length of the CDR3 is 16 residues. For the CDR3, the DNA is TGTGCCAGCTCACCCGACCCGGGAGGGCCATACAATGAGCAGTTCTTC. It translates to CASSPDPGGPYNEQFF.

The chain joins TRBV5-4 to TRBJ2-2; possible D gene TRBD2, 6 bases. The CDR3 has 16 residues. CDR1 SGHNT and CDR2 YYREEE come from the germline V gene (reference sequence). Trimming took 0 bases from V and 1 from J, leaving 10 bases between them. This CDR3 reads CASSLAAGRNTGELFF. The CDR3 nucleotides are TGTGCCAGCAGCTTGGCCGCGGGACGGAACACCGGGGAGCTGTTTTTT. Variable domain in full (rest from reference TRBV5-4 and TRBJ2-2): ETGVTQSPTHLIKTRGQQVTLRCSSQSGHNTVSWYQQALGQGPQFIFQYYREEENGRGNFPPRFSGLQFPNYSSELNVNALELDDSALYLCASSLAAGRNTGELFFGEGSRLTVL.

The chain has TRBV11-2 and TRBJ2-4, with D possibly TRBD2 on 6 matching bases. V lost 7 bases to trimming and J lost 11 bases, with 18 bases between them. CDR1 is SGHAT, CDR2 FQNNGV, per germline. This CDR3 spans 13 amino acids. CDR3 nucleotides: TGTGCCAGCACCCAAAAGGAGGGTTTAGTTCAGTACTTC. This translates into CASTQKEGLVQYF.